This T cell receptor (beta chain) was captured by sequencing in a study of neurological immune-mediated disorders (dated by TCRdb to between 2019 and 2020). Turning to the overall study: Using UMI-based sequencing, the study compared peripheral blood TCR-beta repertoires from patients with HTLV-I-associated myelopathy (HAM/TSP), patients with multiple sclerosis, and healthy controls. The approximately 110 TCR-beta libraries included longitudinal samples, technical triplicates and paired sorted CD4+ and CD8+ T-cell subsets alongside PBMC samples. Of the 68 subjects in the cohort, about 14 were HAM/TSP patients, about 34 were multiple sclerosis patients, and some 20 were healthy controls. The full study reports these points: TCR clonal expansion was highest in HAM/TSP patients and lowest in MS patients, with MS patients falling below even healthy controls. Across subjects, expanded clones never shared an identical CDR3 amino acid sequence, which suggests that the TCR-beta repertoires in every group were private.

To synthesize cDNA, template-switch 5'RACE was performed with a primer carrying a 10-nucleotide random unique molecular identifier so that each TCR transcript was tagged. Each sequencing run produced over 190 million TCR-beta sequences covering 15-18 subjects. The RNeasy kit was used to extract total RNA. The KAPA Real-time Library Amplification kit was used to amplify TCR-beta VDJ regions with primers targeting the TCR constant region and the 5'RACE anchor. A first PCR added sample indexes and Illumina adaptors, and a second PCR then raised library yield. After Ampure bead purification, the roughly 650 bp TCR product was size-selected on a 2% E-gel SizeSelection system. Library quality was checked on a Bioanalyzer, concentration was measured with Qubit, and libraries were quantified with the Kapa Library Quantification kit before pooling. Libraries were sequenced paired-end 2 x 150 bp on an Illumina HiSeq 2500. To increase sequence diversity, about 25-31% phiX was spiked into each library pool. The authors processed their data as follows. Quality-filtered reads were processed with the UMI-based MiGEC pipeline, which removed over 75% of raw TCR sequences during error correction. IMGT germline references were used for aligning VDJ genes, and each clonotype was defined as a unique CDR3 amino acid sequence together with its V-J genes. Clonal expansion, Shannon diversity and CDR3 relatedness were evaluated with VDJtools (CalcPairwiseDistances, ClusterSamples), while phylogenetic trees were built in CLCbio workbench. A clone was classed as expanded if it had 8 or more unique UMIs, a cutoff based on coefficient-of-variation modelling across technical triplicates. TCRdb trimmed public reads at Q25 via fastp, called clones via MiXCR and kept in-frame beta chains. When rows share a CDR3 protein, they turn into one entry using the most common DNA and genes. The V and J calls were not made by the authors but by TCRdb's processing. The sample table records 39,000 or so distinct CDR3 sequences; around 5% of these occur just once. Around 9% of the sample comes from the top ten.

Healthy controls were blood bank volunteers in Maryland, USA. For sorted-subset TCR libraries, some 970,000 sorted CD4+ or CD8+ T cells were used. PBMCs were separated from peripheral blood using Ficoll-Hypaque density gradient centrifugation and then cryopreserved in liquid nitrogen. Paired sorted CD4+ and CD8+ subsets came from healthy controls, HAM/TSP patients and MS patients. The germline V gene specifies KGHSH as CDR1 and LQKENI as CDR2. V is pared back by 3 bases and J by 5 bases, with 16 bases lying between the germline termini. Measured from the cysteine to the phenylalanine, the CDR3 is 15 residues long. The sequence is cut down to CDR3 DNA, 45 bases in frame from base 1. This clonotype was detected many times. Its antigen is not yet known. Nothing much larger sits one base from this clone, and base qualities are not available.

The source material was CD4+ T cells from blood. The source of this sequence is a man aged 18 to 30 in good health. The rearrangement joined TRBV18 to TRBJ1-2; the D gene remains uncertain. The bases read TGTGCCAGCTCACCTCCCGTTAGGGAGGATTATGGCTACACCTTC. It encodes CASSPPVREDYGYTF.